This paragraph covers one T cell receptor (beta chain) sequence. The sample comes from a study of blood T cell repertoires in COVID-19. Study as a whole: The United States, Italy and Spain provided the acute and convalescent COVID-19 samples.

Original methodology: The assay estimated nucleated cells by amplifying reference gene primers. TCRdb's table, derived via immunoSEQ multiplex PCR, lists solely in-frame clones and lacks some. That table supplies the V and J calls and clone size; D and trimming were determined from the DNA. The sample has some 210,000 clones; around 83% are singletons. The CDR3 contains 14 residues. The V end lost 5 bases, the J end lost 4 bases, and 14 bases lay between the germline ends. Germline V CDR1 and CDR2: LNHNV, YYDKDF (reference sequence). This sequence originates from a man over 45 with active or convalescent COVID-19. Sample: peripheral blood. The rearrangement links TRBV15 to TRBJ1-2; TRBD1 is a possible D gene (6 bases). Here the CDR3 reads CATSVRTTGYGYTF. Here the CDR3 DNA reads TGTGCCACCAGCGTCCGAACGACAGGCTATGGCTACACCTTC.